These 20 T cell receptor beta chains were sequenced from one sample in a study of T cells in Graves' hyperthyroidism and ophthalmopathy. Researchers amplified the TCR beta CDR3 regions from RNA transcripts. Primed by the HTBI set, a first-round RT-PCR was run on the TCR CDR3. TCRdb reprocessed the multiplex PCR reads via MiXCR and lists one record per CDR3 protein. The sample includes 300,000 or so distinct CDR3 sequences, about 15% of them seen just once. Sample: blood. These receptors were obtained from a woman aged 55 to 70 with Graves' ophthalmopathy.

This clonotype was observed a handful of times. As the CDR3 is not closed by the conserved phenylalanine or tryptophan, this likely results from a read error. The chain carries TRBV7-6 and TRBJ1-1; a possible D gene is TRBD1 (6 bases). Germline CDR1 reads SGHVS; CDR2 reads FNYEAQ. Trimming took off 5 bases at V and 5 bases at J, with 15 bases between the two ends. The CDR3 sequence is 14 residues long. In DNA form, the CDR3 reads TGTGCCAGCAGCAGCACAGGGTATGGAACTGAAGCTTTCCTT. This codes for CASSSTGYGTEAFL.

This clonotype was counted ten times or more. The chain recombines TRBV12-3 or TRBV12-4 with TRBJ2-3; D possibly corresponds to TRBD2 (6 bases). This CDR3 spans 15 amino acids. Deletions cut 5 bases from V and 1 base from J, with 13 bases between. The CDR3 sequence is CASSGSGLGTDTQYF. The CDR3 DNA reads as TGTGCCAGCAGTGGTAGCGGTCTCGGCACAGATACGCAGTATTTT.

As concerns this clonotype: A much larger clone differs by one base, so this may be a read error. V and J are TRBV28 and TRBJ2-1; no firm D call. From germline, CDR1 is MDHEN and CDR2 SYDVKM. The CDR3 loop spans 11 amino acids. The germline V and J ends were trimmed by 6 bases and 10 bases, with 10 bases remaining between them. CDR3 sequence: CASRSAYEQFF. Written as DNA, the CDR3 is TGTGCCAGCAGATCGGCATACGAGCAGTTCTTC.

The rearrangement links TRBV27 to TRBJ2-1, with TRBD1 as a possible D gene (6 bases). The CDR3 covers 14 residues. Per germline, CDR1 MNHEY and CDR2 SMNVEV (reference sequence). Trimming cost V 4 bases and J 7 bases, with 14 bases left between them. The CDR3 sequence: CASSSSGQRNEQFF. In DNA, the CDR3 is TGTGCCAGCAGTTCCTCCGGACAGAGGAATGAGCAGTTCTTC.

This clonotype was seen at least ten times. The rearrangement links TRBV9 to TRBJ2-3; a weak D match, TRBD2 (6 bases). This CDR3 is 15 amino acids long. V was clipped by 0 bases and J by 0 bases, with 8 bases between them. Germline loops: CDR1 SGDLS, CDR2 YYNGEE. The CDR3 DNA reads as TGTGCCAGCAGCGTAGAAGGACTAAGCACAGATACGCAGTATTTT. Translation gives CASSVEGLSTDTQYF.

This chain connects TRBV11-2 to TRBJ2-1; maybe TRBD2 (6 bases). Germline loops: CDR1 SGHAT, CDR2 FQNNGV. This CDR3 comprises 16 residues. Trimming took 1 base from V and 8 from J, leaving 18 bases between them. In DNA form, the CDR3 reads TGTGCCAGCAGCTTAGTACGTCTCGGGAGTCGGTATGAGCAGTTCTTC. Encoded protein: CASSLVRLGSRYEQFF.

The chain is built from TRBV7-2 and TRBJ2-3, with D perhaps TRBD1 or TRBD2 (5 bases each). CDR1 is SGHTA and CDR2 is FQGNSA in the germline V gene. The germline V and J ends were trimmed by 5 bases and 14 bases, with 14 bases remaining between them. The CDR3 loop spans 11 amino acids. The CDR3 region is CASSPDIRGYF. The CDR3 DNA follows: TGTGCCAGCAGCCCGGACATCCGGGGGTATTTT.

This chain uses TRBV10-3 with TRBJ1-3; D perhaps matches TRBD1 (5 bases). Trimming left V 6 bases short and J 0 bases short, with 12 bases between. This CDR3 comprises 15 residues. Germline assignment: CDR1 ENHRY and CDR2 SYGVKD. CDR3 sequence reads: CAIRPDTSSGNTIYF. DNA of the CDR3: TGTGCCATCAGGCCGGACACGAGCTCTGGAAACACCATATATTTT.

The chain joins TRBV19 to TRBJ1-5, with TRBD1 matching over 7 bases. The CDR3 covers 15 residues. The J segment lost 6 bases and the V segment lost 5 bases, leaving 10 bases of the junction unmatched. Per the germline V gene, CDR1 is LNHDA and CDR2 is SQIVND (reference sequence). The CDR3 reads CASSRDRERPQPQHF. CDR3 nucleotide sequence: TGTGCCAGTAGTCGCGACAGGGAAAGACCTCAGCCCCAGCATTTT. Combining the CDR3 with reference TRBV19 and TRBJ1-5 gives the whole variable domain DGGITQSPKYLFRKEGQNVTLSCEQNLNHDAMYWYRQDPGQGLRLIYYSQIVNDFQKGDIAEGYSVSREKKESFPLTVTSAQKNPTAFYLCASSRDRERPQPQHFGDGTRLSIL.

This clonotype has ten or more counts. This chain joins TRBV11-2 and TRBJ1-6, with 7 bases that match TRBD1. CDR1 is SGHAT and CDR2 is FQNNGV in the germline V gene. The V segment lost 0 bases and the J segment 10 bases; nucleotides outside the gene matches: 6. This CDR3 has 15 amino acids. The CDR3 loop reads CASSLEWGTESPLHF. The CDR3 DNA is TGTGCCAGCAGCTTAGAATGGGGGACAGAGTCACCCCTCCACTTT.

In its sample, this clonotype was seen many times. This sequence joins TRBV5-1 and TRBJ1-2; the D gene is possibly TRBD1 (5 bases). Looked up from germline, CDR1 is SGHRS and CDR2 is YFSETQ. CDR3 length: 15 residues. Trimming shortened V by 4 bases and J by 5 bases, and 18 bases separated the two germline ends. This CDR3 is CASSPGPFEGYGYTF. Here the CDR3 DNA reads TGCGCCAGCAGCCCCGGCCCCTTCGAGGGGTATGGCTACACCTTC. Variable domain in full (rest from reference TRBV5-1 and TRBJ1-2): KAGVTQTPRYLIKTRGQQVTLSCSPISGHRSVSWYQQTPGQGLQFLFEYFSETQRNKGNFPGRFSGRQFSNSRSEMNVSTLELGDSALYLCASSPGPFEGYGYTFGSGTRLTVV.

This clonotype was seen a single time. A read error may account for a junction end that differs from germline. The V and J genes are TRBV10-3 and TRBJ2-4; D gene uncertain. This CDR3 contains 12 residues. CDR1 is ENHRY, CDR2 SYGVKD, per germline. The CDR3 DNA is TGTGCCAGCAGTTTCCTCGGCGAACCTGGGTACTTC. Translation gives CASSFLGEPGYF.

V and J are TRBV16 and TRBJ1-3, with D perhaps TRBD1 (5 bases). V was clipped by 5 bases and J by 0 bases, with 8 bases between them. CDR1 KGHSY and CDR2 FQNENV come from the germline V gene. CDR3 size: 14 residues. As DNA, the CDR3 is TGTGCCAGCAGCTCGGACAACTCTGGAAACACCATATATTTT. Protein product: CASSSDNSGNTIYF.

This clonotype was seen ten or more times. The V gene is TRBV2, the J gene TRBJ2-7; D is ambiguous. Germline lookup yields CDR1 SNHLY and CDR2 FYNNEI. Trimming cost V 7 bases and J 7 bases, with 14 bases left between them. CDR3 length equals 12 residues. DNA of the CDR3: TGTGCCAGCATGAGTGGGGAAGCGGAGCAGTACTTC. This encodes CASMSGEAEQYF.

This rearrangement joins TRBV11-2 to TRBJ2-1, with TRBD2 matching 10 bases. The CDR3 sequence is 16 residues long. Germline V gene lookup returns CDR1 SGHAT and CDR2 FQNNGV. J gave up 0 bases and V 3 bases, and 2 bases lay outside the gene matches. The CDR3 reads CASSFGLAVSYNEQFF. CDR3 bases: TGTGCCAGCAGCTTCGGACTAGCGGTCTCCTACAATGAGCAGTTCTTC.

This clonotype showed up just a few times. The chain couples TRBV27 to TRBJ2-4; 7 nucleotides align to TRBD1. V was clipped by 4 bases and J by 0 bases; unmatched bases: 6. Germline V gene data show CDR1 as MNHEY and CDR2 as SMNVEV (reference sequence). The CDR3 length is 16 residues. CDR3 loop: CASSSKGALAKNIQYF. DNA of the CDR3: TGTGCCAGCAGTTCCAAGGGGGCACTAGCCAAAAACATTCAGTACTTC.

This clonotype was seen repeatedly, ten times or more. V and J are TRBV18 and TRBJ1-5; D is unresolved. The germline gives CDR1 KGHSH, CDR2 LQKENI. This CDR3 has 13 amino acids. Trimming pared 2 bases from V and 9 bases from J, leaving 11 bases between. The CDR3 loop is CASSPSPQVPQHF. The CDR3, as DNA: TGTGCCAGCTCACCAAGTCCCCAAGTGCCCCAGCATTTT.

The table lists this clonotype with many counts. The rearrangement links TRBV6-1 to TRBJ1-4; D not certain. CDR3 length: 12 residues. Between the trimmed V and J ends, which lost 4 bases and 8 bases, there was a span of 8 bases. Germline-derived CDR1 and CDR2 are MNHNS and SASEGT. CDR3 region: CASSATAEKLFF. In DNA form, the CDR3 reads TGTGCCAGCAGTGCGACGGCGGAAAAACTGTTTTTT.

In its sample, this clonotype was seen many times. The chain employs TRBV20-1 and TRBJ1-1, with no clear D. CDR1 and CDR2 (germline): DFQATT, SNEGSKA (reference sequence). Trimming cost V 3 bases and J 3 bases, with 11 bases left between them. The CDR3 extends over 13 amino acids. Here the CDR3 reads CSASMGGDTEAFF. CDR3 sequence (DNA): TGCAGTGCTAGCATGGGTGGGGACACTGAAGCTTTCTTT.

This clonotype was observed a handful of times. The gene calls are TRBV27 and TRBJ1-5; 7 nucleotides match TRBD1. Losses at the gene ends were 2 bases for V and 1 base for J; bases not matched to a gene: 8. CDR1 MNHEY and CDR2 SMNVEV come from the germline V gene (reference sequence). The CDR3 has 17 residues. The CDR3 coding sequence is TGTGCCAGCAGTTTAGGCAGTCCCAGGGGGAGCAATCAGCCCCAGCATTTT. It codes for CASSLGSPRGSNQPQHF.